Shown below are 16 T cell receptor beta chains from a single sample sequenced in a study of blood T cell repertoires in COVID-19. Assay: immunoSEQ multiplex PCR; the TCRdb copy retains only in-frame clones and omits some. The sample records about 49,000 clones, around 85% being singletons. Sequenced input: peripheral blood. Source of these receptors: a human donor in a cohort sampled during active COVID-19.

The rearrangement links TRBV5-1 to TRBJ1-4; a weak D match, TRBD1 (6 bases). V was clipped by 4 bases and J by 4 bases, with 11 bases between them. The CDR3 length is 14 residues. Germline V gene data show CDR1 as SGHRS and CDR2 as YFSETQ. The CDR3 loop reads CASSNGQNNEKLFF. The CDR3 DNA sequence: TGCGCCAGCAGCAATGGACAGAATAATGAAAAACTGTTTTTT.

In its sample, this clone was seen once. The chain employs TRBV11-2 and TRBJ2-1; D is perhaps TRBD2 (6 bases). The CDR3 consists of 19 residues. Trimming left V 5 bases short and J 5 bases short, with 28 bases between. Looked up from germline, CDR1 is SGHAT and CDR2 is FQNNGV. Here the CDR3 DNA reads TGTGCCAGCAGCCCCTTCTACGGGACGGGAGCGACACCCCACAATGAGCAGTTCTTC. It codes for CASSPFYGTGATPHNEQFF.

The genes are TRBV13 and TRBJ1-1, with 7 positions matching TRBD1. V dropped 4 bases and J dropped 3; count of bases not matched to a gene: 11. Germline V CDR1 and CDR2: PRHDT, FYEKMQ (reference sequence). The length of the CDR3 is 16 residues. The CDR3 is CASSSPTTGVYTEAFF. The CDR3 coding sequence is TGTGCCAGCAGCTCGCCAACAACAGGGGTGTACACTGAAGCTTTCTTT.

J is TRBJ2-3 and V is TRBV7-9; 10 positions agree with TRBD2. With V trimmed by 7 bases and J by 2 bases, 3 bases remained unmatched. From germline, CDR1 is SEHNR and CDR2 FQNEAQ (reference sequence). The CDR3 runs 14 residues. This CDR3 is CASIAGGHTDTQYF. The CDR3 nucleotides read TGTGCCAGCATAGCGGGGGGACACACAGATACGCAGTATTTT. The variable domain in full, with the rest retrieved from reference TRBV7-9 and TRBJ2-3, is DTGVSQNPRHKITKRGQNVTFRCDPISEHNRLYWYRQTLGQGPEFLTYFQNEAQLEKSRLLSDRFSAERPKGSFSTLEIQRTEQGDSAMYLCASIAGGHTDTQYFGPGTRLTVL.

This clone has more than one count but fewer than ten. The genes are TRBV2 and TRBJ1-2; possible D gene TRBD1, 5 bases. The V end was cut by 2 bases, the J end by 6 bases, with 10 bases between. Looked up from germline, CDR1 is SNHLY and CDR2 is FYNNEI. The CDR3 runs to 13 residues. Written as DNA, the CDR3 is TGTGCCAGCAGTGAACCGGGGGAAAATGGCTACACCTTC. Protein: CASSEPGENGYTF.

This sequence joins TRBV6-5 and TRBJ2-7, with 7 bases fitting TRBD1. CDR3 size: 11 residues. V trimming: 8 bases; J trimming: 6 bases; junction bases outside the gene matches: 4. From germline, CDR1 is MNHEY and CDR2 SVGAGI. The CDR3 reads CASHRGGEQYF. CDR3 DNA: TGTGCCAGCCACAGGGGTGGCGAGCAGTACTTC.

The chain couples TRBV19 to TRBJ2-3; 9 nucleotides agree with TRBD2. The germline V gene encodes CDR1 LNHDA and CDR2 SQIVND (reference sequence). The CDR3 runs 14 residues. Germline trimming cut 8 bases from V and 5 bases from J; bases unmatched to any gene: 8. This CDR3 reads CASYRGGAEDTQYF. CDR3 in DNA: TGTGCCAGTTACCGCGGGGGGGCCGAAGATACGCAGTATTTT.

The chain combines TRBV6-4 with TRBJ2-3; perhaps TRBD2 as D (5 bases). Germline V gene lookup returns CDR1 MRHNA and CDR2 SNTAGT. The CDR3 is 15 amino acids. V was cut by 2 bases and J by 0 bases, with 9 bases left in between. The CDR3 DNA reads TGTGCCAGCAGTGACGGCGGGCTAAGCACAGATACGCAGTATTTT. Translated, it gives CASSDGGLSTDTQYF.

This sequence joins TRBV19 and TRBJ2-7; 7 nucleotides line up with TRBD2. With V trimmed by 4 bases and J by 0 bases, 9 bases remained unmatched. Germline V lookup: CDR1 LNHDA, CDR2 SQIVND (reference sequence). The CDR3 length is 16 residues. The DNA for the CDR3 is TGTGCCAGTAGTACGGGCGCTAGCGGTAGCTCCTACGAGCAGTACTTC. It translates to CASSTGASGSSYEQYF.

The CDR3 reads CASSLAARSNTEAFF. The CDR3 bases are TGTGCCAGCAGCTTGGCCGCCAGAAGTAACACTGAAGCTTTCTTT. The V and J genes are TRBV5-6 and TRBJ1-1; unclear D gene. The CDR3 length is 15 residues. V lost 0 bases and J lost 2, with 11 bases in between. Germline V gene lookup returns CDR1 SGHDT and CDR2 YYEEEE.

In this sample, this clone turned up a few times. The CDR3 DNA is TGCAGCGTTCGTGCAGGGAATAAGAACACCATATATTTT. Its translation: CSVRAGNKNTIYF. The chain uses TRBV29-1 and TRBJ1-3; D is possibly TRBD1 (5 bases). V shed 5 bases and J shed 7 bases, with 15 bases lying between them. The V gene's germline CDR1 is SQVTM and CDR2 ANQGSEA. This CDR3 is 13 amino acids long.

The V call is TRBV21-1, the J call TRBJ1-4; TRBD1 is the table's D call and was not checked against the DNA. TRBV21-1 is marked as a pseudogene. The CDR3 length is 16 residues. CDR3 in DNA: TGTGCCAGTATAGACAGTCTACCCCCCCGTAATGAAAAACTGTTTTTT. As protein: CASIDSLPPRNEKLFF.

J is TRBJ1-2 and V is TRBV18; D call uncertain. The CDR3 is 14 amino acids. The germline V gene encodes CDR1 KGHSH and CDR2 LQKENI. The V and J ends lost 4 bases and 2 bases respectively, with 11 bases between them. CDR3 in amino acids: CASSRQQQNYGYTF. The CDR3 bases are TGTGCCAGCTCACGACAACAGCAAAACTATGGCTACACCTTC.

This clone was seen a handful of times. The rearrangement joins TRBV30 to TRBJ1-1, with 7 bases aligning to TRBD1. V gave up 4 bases and J gave up 3 bases; unmatched junction bases: 11. The germline CDR1 and CDR2 sequences are GTSNPN and SVGIG (reference sequence). The CDR3 is 15 amino acids. In DNA form, the CDR3 reads TGTGCCTGGATAGGGACAGATTGGCGCGACACTGAAGCTTTCTTT. Translation gives CAWIGTDWRDTEAFF.

The rearrangement joins TRBV3-1 (or the pseudogene TRBV3-2) to TRBJ2-2, with 9 positions matching TRBD1. V was clipped by 1 base and J by 5 bases; unmatched bases: 5. The germline CDR1 and CDR2 sequences are LGHDT and YNNKEL (reference sequence). The CDR3 length is 16 residues. Here the CDR3 reads CASSQVGTGKTGELFF. CDR3 nucleotides: TGTGCCAGCAGCCAAGTCGGGACAGGGAAAACCGGGGAGCTGTTTTTT.

J is TRBJ2-1 and V is TRBV24-1, with 10 bases fitting TRBD2. The CDR3 consists of 17 residues. The V and J ends lost 2 bases and 6 bases, in that order; junction bases with no gene match: 9. The V gene's germline CDR1 is KGHDR and CDR2 SFDVKD. The CDR3, as DNA: TGTGCCACCAGTGATTCAGCCCCTTCTAGCGGGGGCAATGAGCAGTTCTTC. Its translation is CATSDSAPSSGGNEQFF.